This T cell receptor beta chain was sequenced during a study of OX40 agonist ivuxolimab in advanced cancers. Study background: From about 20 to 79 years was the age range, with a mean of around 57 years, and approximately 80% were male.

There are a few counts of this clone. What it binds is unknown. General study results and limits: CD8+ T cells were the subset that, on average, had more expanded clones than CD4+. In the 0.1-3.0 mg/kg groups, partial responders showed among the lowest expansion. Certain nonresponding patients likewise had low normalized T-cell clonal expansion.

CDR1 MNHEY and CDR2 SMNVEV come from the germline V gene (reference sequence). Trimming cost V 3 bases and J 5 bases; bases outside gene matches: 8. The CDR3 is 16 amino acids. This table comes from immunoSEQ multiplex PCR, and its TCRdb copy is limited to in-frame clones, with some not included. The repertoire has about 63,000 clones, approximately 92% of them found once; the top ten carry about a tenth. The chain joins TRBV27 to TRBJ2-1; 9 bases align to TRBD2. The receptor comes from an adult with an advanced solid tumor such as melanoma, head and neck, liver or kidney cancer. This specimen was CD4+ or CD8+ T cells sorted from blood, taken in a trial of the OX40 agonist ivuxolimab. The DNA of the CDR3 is TGTGCCAGCAGTTTTGGGACTAGCACGTACAACAATGAGCAGTTCTTC. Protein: CASSFGTSTYNNEQFF.